Reported below is one T cell receptor beta chain. Assay: immunoSEQ multiplex PCR; the TCRdb copy retains only in-frame clones and omits some. The sample lists approximately 38,000 clones, about 92% seen once, with about 5.5% in the top ten. The sample comes from a study of T cell changes during pregnancy in multiple sclerosis. V dropped 5 bases and J dropped 13 bases, with 11 bases sitting between them. This CDR3 has 10 residues. Germline V lookup: CDR1 DFQATT, CDR2 SNEGSKA (reference sequence). The sample here was CD8+ T cells from peripheral blood mononuclear cells, taken in the third trimester of pregnancy. The TCR comes from a female donor with multiple sclerosis, enrolled in a pregnancy study. The V and J genes are TRBV20-1 and TRBJ1-4; perhaps TRBD1 as D (5 bases). The CDR3 DNA sequence: TGCAGTGCTCGCCGGGGGAGACTGTTTTTT. Translated, it gives CSARRGRLFF.